This TCR beta chain was sequenced in a study of cytomegalovirus exposure and HLA in healthy donors. Germline values: CDR1 SGHVS, CDR2 FQNEAQ. The CDR3 is 13 residues long. The ends were cut back, 4 bases at V and 6 bases at J, with 12 bases in the middle. The table came from immunoSEQ multiplex PCR; TCRdb's copy has only in-frame clones and leaves some out. The sample comprises about 58,000 clones, roughly 90% of which are singletons, and more than 1% rests with the top ten. The sequencing sample was made of PBMCs. V is TRBV7-8 and J is TRBJ1-1, with D unclear. The clonotype comes from a man younger than 35 in good health and CMV-seronegative. CDR3 nucleotides: TGTGCCAGCAGCTCGCCTATGGTGGCTGAAGCTTTCTTT. It translates to CASSSPMVAEAFF.